This T cell receptor (beta chain) was identified during a study of blood T cells in healthy people across ages. Study at large: About one barcoded TCR beta cDNA was captured per two T cells.

A sample-barcoded 5' primer and a J-beta primer mix were used in a second PCR of about 7 to 11 cycles. Via MiXCR, TCRdb re-called the 5' RACE reads, giving one row per CDR3 protein. The sample carries about 1 million distinct CDR3 sequences, more than 40% recorded once. Trimming stripped 6 bases from V and 6 bases from J, with 25 bases between. The CDR3 is 17 residues long. CDR1 SGHDT and CDR2 YYEEEE come from the germline V gene. The source of this sequence is a woman in her fifties or sixties in good health. The sample taken for sequencing was blood. The chain employs TRBV5-6 and TRBJ2-1, with a possible D match to TRBD1 (6 bases). The CDR3 sequence is CASTRGREGLDCNEQFF. CDR3 in DNA: TGTGCCAGCACCAGGGGACGCGAGGGCCTTGATTGCAATGAGCAGTTCTTC.